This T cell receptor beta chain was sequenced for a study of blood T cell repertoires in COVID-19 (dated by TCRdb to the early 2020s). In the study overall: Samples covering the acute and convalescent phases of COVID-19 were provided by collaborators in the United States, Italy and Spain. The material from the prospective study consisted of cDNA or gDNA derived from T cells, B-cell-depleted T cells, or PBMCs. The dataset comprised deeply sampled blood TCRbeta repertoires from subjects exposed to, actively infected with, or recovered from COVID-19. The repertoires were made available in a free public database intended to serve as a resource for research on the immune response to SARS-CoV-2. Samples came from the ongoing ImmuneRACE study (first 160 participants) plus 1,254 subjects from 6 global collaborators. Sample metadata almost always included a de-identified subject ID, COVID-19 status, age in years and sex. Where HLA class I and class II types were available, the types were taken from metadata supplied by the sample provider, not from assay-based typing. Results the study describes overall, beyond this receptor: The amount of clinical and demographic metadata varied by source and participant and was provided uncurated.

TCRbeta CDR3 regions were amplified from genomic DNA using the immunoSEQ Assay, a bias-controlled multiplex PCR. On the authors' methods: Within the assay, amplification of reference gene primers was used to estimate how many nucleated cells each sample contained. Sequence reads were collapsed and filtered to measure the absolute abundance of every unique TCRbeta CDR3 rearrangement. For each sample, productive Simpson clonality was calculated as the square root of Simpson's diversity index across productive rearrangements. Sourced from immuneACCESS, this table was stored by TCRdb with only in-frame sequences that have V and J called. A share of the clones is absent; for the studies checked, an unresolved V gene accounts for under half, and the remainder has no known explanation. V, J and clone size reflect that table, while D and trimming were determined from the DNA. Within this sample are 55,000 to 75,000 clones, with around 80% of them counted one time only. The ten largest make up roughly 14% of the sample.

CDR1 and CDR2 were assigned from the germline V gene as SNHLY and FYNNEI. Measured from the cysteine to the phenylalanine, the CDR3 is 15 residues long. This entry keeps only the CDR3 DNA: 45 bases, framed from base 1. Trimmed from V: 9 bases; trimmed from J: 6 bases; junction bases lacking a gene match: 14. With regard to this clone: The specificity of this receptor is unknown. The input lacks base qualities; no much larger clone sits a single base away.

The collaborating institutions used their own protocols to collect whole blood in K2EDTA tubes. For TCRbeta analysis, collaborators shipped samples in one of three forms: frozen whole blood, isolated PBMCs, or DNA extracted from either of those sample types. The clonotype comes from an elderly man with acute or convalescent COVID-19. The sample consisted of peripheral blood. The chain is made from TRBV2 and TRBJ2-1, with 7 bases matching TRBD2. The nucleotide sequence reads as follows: TGTGCCAGGGATCTTGGCGCGGGAGAGTCCAATGAGCAGTTCTTC. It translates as CARDLGAGESNEQFF. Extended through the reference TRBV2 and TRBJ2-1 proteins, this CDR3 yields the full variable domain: EPEVTQTPSHQVTQMGQEVILRCVPISNHLYFYWYRQILGQKVEFLVSFYNNEISEKSEIFDDQFSVERPDGSNFTLKIRSTKLEDSAMYFCARDLGAGESNEQFFGPGTRLTVL.